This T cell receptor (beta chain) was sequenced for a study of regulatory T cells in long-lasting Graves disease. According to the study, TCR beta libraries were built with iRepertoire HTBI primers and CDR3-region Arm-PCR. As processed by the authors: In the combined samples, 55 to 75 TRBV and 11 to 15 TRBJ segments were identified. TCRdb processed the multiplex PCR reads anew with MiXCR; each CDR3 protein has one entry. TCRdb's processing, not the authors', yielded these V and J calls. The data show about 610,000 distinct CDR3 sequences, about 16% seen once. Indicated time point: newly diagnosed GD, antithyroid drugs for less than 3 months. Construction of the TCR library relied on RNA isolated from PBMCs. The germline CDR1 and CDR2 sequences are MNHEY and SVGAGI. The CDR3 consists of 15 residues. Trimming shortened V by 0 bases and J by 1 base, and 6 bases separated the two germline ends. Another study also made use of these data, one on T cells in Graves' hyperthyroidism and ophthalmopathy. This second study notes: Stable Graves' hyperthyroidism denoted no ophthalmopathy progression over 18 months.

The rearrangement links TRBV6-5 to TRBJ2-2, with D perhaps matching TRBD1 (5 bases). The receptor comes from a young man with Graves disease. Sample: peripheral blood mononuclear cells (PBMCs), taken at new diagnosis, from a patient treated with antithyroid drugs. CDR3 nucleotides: TGTGCCAGCAGTTACTCGGGGCAGAACACCGGGGAGCTGTTTTTT. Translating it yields CASSYSGQNTGELFF.